These 13 T cell receptor beta chains were sequenced from one sample in a study of T cells in Graves' hyperthyroidism and ophthalmopathy. The CDR3 regions of TCR beta were amplified from RNA transcripts. During a first-round RT-PCR of the TCR CDR3, the HTBI primer set was used. TCRdb processed the multiplex PCR reads anew with MiXCR; each CDR3 protein has one entry. Of about 460,000 distinct CDR3 sequences listed, around a fifth are singletons. Sequenced: blood. Every receptor here comes from a woman between 70 and 85 years old with Graves' ophthalmopathy.

This clonotype has only a few counts. One end of the junction fails to match germline, which may point to a read error. The chain links TRBV27 to TRBJ1-1; no clear D. Germline V CDR1 and CDR2: MNHEY, SMNVEV (reference sequence). The CDR3 sequence is 14 residues long. CDR3: CAGSFGQANTEAFF. CDR3 sequence (DNA): TGTGCCGGCAGTTTCGGGCAGGCGAACACTGAAGCTTTCTTT.

There are a few counts of this clonotype. The J gene is TRBJ2-6, the V gene TRBV19; 10 bases line up with TRBD1. The germline CDR1 and CDR2 sequences are LNHDA and SQIVND (reference sequence). V dropped 5 bases and J dropped 2; count of bases not matched to a gene: 3. This CDR3 region has 16 residues. In DNA, the CDR3 is TGTGCCAGTAGTTACGGGACAGGGGCTGGGGCCAACGTCCTGACTTTC. Translating gives CASSYGTGAGANVLTF.

In its sample, this clonotype was seen a few times. The genes are TRBV3-1 and TRBJ2-2, with TRBD1 as a possible D gene (5 bases). V was clipped by 3 bases and J by 1 base, with 12 bases between them. CDR3 size: 16 residues. Looked up from germline, CDR1 is LGHDT and CDR2 is YNNKEL (reference sequence). Written as DNA, the CDR3 is TGTGCCAGCAGCCACCATACAACAGGGAACACCGGGGAGCTGTTTTTT. The encoded protein is CASSHHTTGNTGELFF.

The V and J genes are TRBV28 and TRBJ1-2, with TRBD1 matching over 8 bases. Trimming cost V 4 bases and J 8 bases; bases outside gene matches: 6. The CDR3 has 13 amino acids. Per germline, CDR1 MDHEN and CDR2 SYDVKM. For the CDR3, the DNA is TGTGCCAGCAGTTCGACAGGGGTGGTGGGCTACACCTTC. Its translation is CASSSTGVVGYTF.

This clonotype was recorded a few times. The rearrangement links TRBV10-3 to TRBJ2-5; D possibly corresponds to TRBD2 (5 bases). V lost 6 bases to trimming and J lost 5 bases, with 19 bases between them. Germline V gene data show CDR1 as ENHRY and CDR2 as SYGVKD. The CDR3 totals 15 residues. CDR3 region: CAISDGGLVGETQYF. Here the CDR3 DNA reads TGTGCCATCAGCGACGGCGGGTTGGTTGGCGAGACCCAGTACTTC.

The chain recombines TRBV18 with TRBJ1-1; TRBD1 matches 8 bases. The CDR3 is 16 residues long. Germline V gene lookup returns CDR1 KGHSH and CDR2 LQKENI. Trimming took 3 bases from V and 0 from J; bases not matched to a gene: 6. DNA for the CDR3: TGTGCCAGCTCACCTACAGGGGGGCGAATGAACACTGAAGCTTTCTTT. Residues: CASSPTGGRMNTEAFF.

V is TRBV20-1 and J is TRBJ2-7, with D possibly being TRBD1 or TRBD2 (6 bases each). V shed 5 bases and J shed 6 bases, with 20 bases lying between them. The CDR3 contains 14 residues. Germline V gene lookup returns CDR1 DFQATT and CDR2 SNEGSKA (reference sequence). CDR3 bases: TGCAGTGCTGCCTGGTGGCCTGGAGGGGGCGAGCAGTACTTC. Its translation: CSAAWWPGGGEQYF.

The rearrangement uses TRBV19 and TRBJ2-4, with 7 nucleotides matching TRBD2. Germline V gives CDR1 LNHDA, CDR2 SQIVND (reference sequence). The length of the CDR3 is 14 residues. V trimming: 5 bases; J trimming: 3 bases; junction bases outside the gene matches: 4. The CDR3 region is CASSSSGGKNIQYF. In nucleotides, the CDR3 is TGTGCCAGTAGTTCTAGCGGCGGCAAAAACATTCAGTACTTC.

The chain combines TRBV12-3 or TRBV12-4 with TRBJ2-2; TRBD2 matches 9 bases. Trimming took 3 bases from V and 6 from J; bases not matched to a gene: 8. This CDR3 is 16 amino acids long. CDR3 bases: TGTGCCAGCAGTTTCTCCGCGGGAGGGCCGGCCGGGGAGCTGTTTTTT. Encoded protein: CASSFSAGGPAGELFF.

The rearrangement joins TRBV6-1 to TRBJ1-1, with D possibly being TRBD1 (6 bases). This CDR3 spans 11 amino acids. Germline lookup yields CDR1 MNHNS and CDR2 SASEGT. The germline V and J ends were trimmed by 6 bases and 12 bases, with 14 bases remaining between them. The CDR3 DNA is TGTGCCAGCAGAGAACAGGGTACACCTTTCTTT. Translated, it gives CASREQGTPFF.

This clonotype was observed at least ten times. V gene TRBV30 combines with J gene TRBJ2-1; TRBD1 aligns across 7 bases. This CDR3 spans 12 amino acids. Germline CDR1 and CDR2: GTSNPN and SVGIG (reference sequence). With V trimmed by 3 bases and J by 10 bases, 6 bases remained unmatched. The CDR3 spells CAWRDRSYEQFF. The CDR3 DNA sequence: TGTGCCTGGAGGGACAGGTCATACGAGCAGTTCTTC.

The sample holds a few counts of this clonotype. This clone may be a read error of a much larger clone one base away. J is TRBJ1-5 and V is TRBV7-2, with D maybe TRBD1 (5 bases). The CDR3 extends over 15 amino acids. Germline V lookup: CDR1 SGHTA, CDR2 FQGNSA. V lost 1 base and J lost 7, with 14 bases in between. This chain's CDR3 is CASSLGGGGGQPQHF. CDR3 bases: TGTGCCAGCAGCTTAGGGGGGGGTGGAGGGCAGCCCCAGCATTTT.

This chain uses TRBV6-2 or TRBV6-3 with TRBJ2-7; tentatively, D is TRBD2 (5 bases). Trimming stripped 7 bases from V and 2 bases from J, with 24 bases between. CDR1 and CDR2 (germline): MNHEY, SVGEGT. This CDR3 contains 17 residues. CDR3 sequence (DNA): TGTGCCAGCACCCCCTATGCTCGGGCTAGTAGCGCCTACGAGCAGTACTTC. Translating gives CASTPYARASSAYEQYF.